The source of this TCR beta chain is a study of T cell repertoires in cytomegalovirus infection. The overall study: Carrying CMV and the relevant HLA type showed in public TCR beta signatures.

TCRdb called the reads again in MiXCR, with one record for every CDR3 protein. Here the sample spans 200,000 to 300,000 distinct CDR3 sequences, roughly an eighth being singletons. The germline V gene has CDR1 SEHNR and CDR2 FQNEAQ (reference sequence). Trimming removed 3 bases from V and 3 bases from J, with 14 bases in between. The CDR3 totals 15 residues. The sample comprised PBMCs. The chain combines TRBV7-9 with TRBJ1-1; the D gene is possibly TRBD1 (6 bases). This receptor was taken from a human donor in good health (CMV status not recorded). Some clones in this sample may be carry-over from other donors' samples. This chain's CDR3 is CASSFSTGRDTEAFF. In DNA form, the CDR3 reads TGTGCCAGCAGCTTCTCGACAGGAAGGGACACTGAAGCTTTCTTT.